Listed here is a single T cell receptor (beta chain). The data were taken from a study of blood T cell repertoires in COVID-19. Across the study: Italy, Spain and the United States were the sources of the convalescent and acute COVID-19 samples. In each case, the material was cDNA or gDNA derived from T cells, B-cell-depleted T cells, or PBMCs.

Original processing methods: How many nucleated cells were present was estimated from reference gene primer amplification. Libraries were prepared by immunoSEQ multiplex PCR; TCRdb keeps only in-frame clonotypes and omits some of them. Clone size and the V and J calls come from that table; the DNA yielded D and trimming. Counted here are 150,000 to 200,000 clones, 88% occurring once; the ten biggest clones make up roughly 25%. The CDR3 is 17 amino acids. The germline V gene encodes CDR1 SGDLS and CDR2 YYNGEE. V lost 4 bases, J lost 0 bases, and 18 bases lay in between. The rearrangement joins TRBV9 to TRBJ2-3; D is possibly TRBD2 (5 bases). This TCR came from a man in his 60s with acute or convalescent COVID-19. The sequenced material came from peripheral blood. The CDR3 bases are TGTGCCAGCAGCCCATCCCCCCGGGGTATTAGCACAGATACGCAGTATTTT. It specifies CASSPSPRGISTDTQYF.